The source of this T cell receptor beta chain is a study of T cell responses to AZD1222 COVID-19 vaccine. Findings and caveats of the study: Only after the peak T cell response were repertoires sampled. Clonal diversity may have been underestimated, and the donors were mostly white British, with more females than males. Baseline testing showed seropositivity in only six AZD1222 recipients.

For this clone: What it binds is unknown.

TCRdb keeps only in-frame clones here, not all; method: immunoSEQ multiplex PCR. The sample contains roughly 100,000 clones, about nine tenths of which appear only once. This receptor was identified in an adult in good health. The sequences come from peripheral blood, collected on day 0 of AZD1222 vaccination.

The CDR3 nucleotides read TGTGCCAGCAGCCAATCAGGGGCCCAAGAGACCCAGTACTTC. Protein sequence: CASSQSGAQETQYF. The V gene is TRBV3-1 (or the pseudogene TRBV3-2), the J gene TRBJ2-5, with D tentatively TRBD1 (6 bases). The V gene's germline CDR1 is LGHDT and CDR2 YNNKEL (reference sequence). V lost 2 bases to trimming and J lost 1 base, with 8 bases between them. This CDR3 region has 14 residues.